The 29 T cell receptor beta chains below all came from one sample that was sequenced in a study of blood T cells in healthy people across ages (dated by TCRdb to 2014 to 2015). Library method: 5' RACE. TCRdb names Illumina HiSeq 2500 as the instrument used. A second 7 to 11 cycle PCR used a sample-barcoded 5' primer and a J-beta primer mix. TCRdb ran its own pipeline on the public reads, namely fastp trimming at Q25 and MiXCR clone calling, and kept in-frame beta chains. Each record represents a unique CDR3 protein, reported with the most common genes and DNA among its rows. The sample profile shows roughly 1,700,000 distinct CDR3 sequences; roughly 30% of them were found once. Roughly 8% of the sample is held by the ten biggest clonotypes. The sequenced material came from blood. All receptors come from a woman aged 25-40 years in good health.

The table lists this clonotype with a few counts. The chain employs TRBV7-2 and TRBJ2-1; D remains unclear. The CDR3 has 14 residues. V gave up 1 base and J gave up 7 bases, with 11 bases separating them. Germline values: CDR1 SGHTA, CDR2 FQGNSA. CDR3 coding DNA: TGTGCCAGCAGCTTAGACTGGCACCCTAATGAGCAGTTCTTC. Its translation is CASSLDWHPNEQFF. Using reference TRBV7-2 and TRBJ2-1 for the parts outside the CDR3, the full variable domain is GAGVSQSPSNKVTEKGKDVELRCDPISGHTALYWYRQSLGQGLEFLIYFQGNSAPDKSGLPSDRFSAERTGGSVSTLTIQRTQQEDSAVYLCASSLDWHPNEQFFGPGTRLTVL.

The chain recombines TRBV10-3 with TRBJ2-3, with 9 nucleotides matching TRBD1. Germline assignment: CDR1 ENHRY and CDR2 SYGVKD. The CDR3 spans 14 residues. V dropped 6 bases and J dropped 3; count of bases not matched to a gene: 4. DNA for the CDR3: TGTGCCATCAGCCGGGACAGGGTGACAGATACGCAGTATTTT. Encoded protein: CAISRDRVTDTQYF.

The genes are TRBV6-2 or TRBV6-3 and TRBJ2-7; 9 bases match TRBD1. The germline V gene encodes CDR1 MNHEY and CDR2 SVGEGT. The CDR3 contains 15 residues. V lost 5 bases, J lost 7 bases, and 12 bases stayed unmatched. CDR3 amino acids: CASSVRDRDYNEQYF. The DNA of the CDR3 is TGTGCCAGCAGTGTCCGGGACAGGGATTACAATGAGCAGTACTTC.

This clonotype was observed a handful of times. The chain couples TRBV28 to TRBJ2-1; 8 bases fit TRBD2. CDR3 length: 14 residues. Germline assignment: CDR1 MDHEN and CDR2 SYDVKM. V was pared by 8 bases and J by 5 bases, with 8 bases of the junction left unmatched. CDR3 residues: CASLRLARHNEQFF. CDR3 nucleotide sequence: TGTGCCAGCCTTAGACTAGCGCGCCACAATGAGCAGTTCTTC.

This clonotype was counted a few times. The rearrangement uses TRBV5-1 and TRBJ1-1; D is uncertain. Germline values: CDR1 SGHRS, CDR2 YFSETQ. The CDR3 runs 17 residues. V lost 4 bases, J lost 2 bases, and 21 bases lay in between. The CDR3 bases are TGCGCCAGCAGCCGGCGGGCGAAGGGTTGGGGAAACACTGAAGCTTTCTTT. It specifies CASSRRAKGWGNTEAFF. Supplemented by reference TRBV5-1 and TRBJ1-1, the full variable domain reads KAGVTQTPRYLIKTRGQQVTLSCSPISGHRSVSWYQQTPGQGLQFLFEYFSETQRNKGNFPGRFSGRQFSNSRSEMNVSTLELGDSALYLCASSRRAKGWGNTEAFFGQGTRLTVV.

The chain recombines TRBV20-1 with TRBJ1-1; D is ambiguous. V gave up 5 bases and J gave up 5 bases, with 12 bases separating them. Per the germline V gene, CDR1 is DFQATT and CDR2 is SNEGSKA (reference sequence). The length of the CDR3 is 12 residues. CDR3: CSAFDRITEAFF. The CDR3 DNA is TGCAGTGCTTTCGACCGGATAACTGAAGCTTTCTTT.

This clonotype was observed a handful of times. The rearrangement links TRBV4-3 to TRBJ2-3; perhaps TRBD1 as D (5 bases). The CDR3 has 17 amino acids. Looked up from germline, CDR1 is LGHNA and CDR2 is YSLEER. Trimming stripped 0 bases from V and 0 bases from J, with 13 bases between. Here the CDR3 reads CASSQERTIDSTDTQYF. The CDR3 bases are TGCGCCAGCAGCCAAGAGAGGACAATCGACAGCACAGATACGCAGTATTTT.

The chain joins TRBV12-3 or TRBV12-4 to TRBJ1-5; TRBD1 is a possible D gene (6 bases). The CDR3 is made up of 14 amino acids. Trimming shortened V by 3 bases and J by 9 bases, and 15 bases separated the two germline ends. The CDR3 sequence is CASSLQHRAGPQHF. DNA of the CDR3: TGTGCCAGCAGTTTGCAGCACAGGGCTGGGCCCCAGCATTTT.

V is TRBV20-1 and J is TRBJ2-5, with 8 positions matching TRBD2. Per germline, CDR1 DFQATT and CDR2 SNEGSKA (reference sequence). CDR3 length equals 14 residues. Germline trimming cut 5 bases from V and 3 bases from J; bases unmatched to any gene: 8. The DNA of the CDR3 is TGCAGTGCTTATGCCGGGGGGGTTGAAGAGACCCAGTACTTC. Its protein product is CSAYAGGVEETQYF.

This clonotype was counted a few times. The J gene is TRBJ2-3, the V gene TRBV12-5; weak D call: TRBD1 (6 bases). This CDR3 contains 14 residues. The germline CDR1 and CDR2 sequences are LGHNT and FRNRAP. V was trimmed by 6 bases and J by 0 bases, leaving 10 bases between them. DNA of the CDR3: TGTGCTAGTGGCCCCGGACAGAGCACAGATACGCAGTATTTT. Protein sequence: CASGPGQSTDTQYF. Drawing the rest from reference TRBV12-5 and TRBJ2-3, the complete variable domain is DARVTQTPRHKVTEMGQEVTMRCQPILGHNTVFWYRQTMMQGLELLAYFRNRAPLDDSGMPKDRFSAEMPDATLATLKIQPSEPRDSAVYFCASGPGQSTDTQYFGPGTRLTVL.

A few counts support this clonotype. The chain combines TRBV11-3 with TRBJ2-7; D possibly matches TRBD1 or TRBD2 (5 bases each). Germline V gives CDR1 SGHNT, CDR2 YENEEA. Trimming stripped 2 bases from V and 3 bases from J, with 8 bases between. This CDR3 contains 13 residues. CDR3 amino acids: CASSLMRGYEQYF. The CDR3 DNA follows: TGTGCCAGCAGCTTAATGAGGGGCTACGAGCAGTACTTC.

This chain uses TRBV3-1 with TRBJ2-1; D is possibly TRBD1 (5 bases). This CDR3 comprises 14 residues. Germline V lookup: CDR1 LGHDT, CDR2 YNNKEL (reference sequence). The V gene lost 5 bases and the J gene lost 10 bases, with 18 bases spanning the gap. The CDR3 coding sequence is TGTGCCAGCAGCTCGTCCGGGTGGGGCGGAGAGCAGTTCTTC. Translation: CASSSSGWGGEQFF.

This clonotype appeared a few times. CDR3 sequence reads: CASSPPLAGGYTGELFF. The DNA for the CDR3 is TGTGCCAGCAGCCCACCACTAGCGGGAGGGTACACCGGGGAGCTGTTTTTT. This chain joins TRBV14 and TRBJ2-2; 13 bases are a match to TRBD2. The CDR3 runs to 17 residues. CDR1 and CDR2 (germline): SGHDN, FVKESK. V trimming: 4 bases; J trimming: 3 bases; junction bases outside the gene matches: 5.

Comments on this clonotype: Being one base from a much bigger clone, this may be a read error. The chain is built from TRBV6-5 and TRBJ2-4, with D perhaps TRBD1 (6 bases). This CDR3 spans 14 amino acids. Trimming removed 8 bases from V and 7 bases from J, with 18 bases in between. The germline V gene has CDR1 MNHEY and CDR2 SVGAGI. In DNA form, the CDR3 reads TGTGCCAGCGCCCGCAGGGGTTTTGGCAACATTCAGTACTTC. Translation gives CASARRGFGNIQYF.

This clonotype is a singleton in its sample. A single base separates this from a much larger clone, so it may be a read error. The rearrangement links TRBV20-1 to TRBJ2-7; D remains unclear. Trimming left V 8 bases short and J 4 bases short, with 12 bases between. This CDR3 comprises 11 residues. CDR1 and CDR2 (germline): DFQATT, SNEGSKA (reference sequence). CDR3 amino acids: CSTTWHYEQYF. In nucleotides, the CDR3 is TGCAGTACTACCTGGCATTACGAGCAGTACTTC.

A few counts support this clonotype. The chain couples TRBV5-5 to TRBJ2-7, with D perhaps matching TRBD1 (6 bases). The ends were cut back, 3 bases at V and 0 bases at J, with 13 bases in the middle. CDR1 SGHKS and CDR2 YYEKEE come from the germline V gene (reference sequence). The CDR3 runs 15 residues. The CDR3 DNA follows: TGTGCCAGCAGCTCGGACAGTTTGAGCTCCTACGAGCAGTACTTC. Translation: CASSSDSLSSYEQYF. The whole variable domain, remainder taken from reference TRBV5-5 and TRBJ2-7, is DAGVTQSPTHLIKTRGQQVTLRCSPISGHKSVSWYQQVLGQGPQFIFQYYEKEERGRGNFPDRFSARQFPNYSSELNVNALLLGDSALYLCASSSDSLSSYEQYFGPGTRLTVT.

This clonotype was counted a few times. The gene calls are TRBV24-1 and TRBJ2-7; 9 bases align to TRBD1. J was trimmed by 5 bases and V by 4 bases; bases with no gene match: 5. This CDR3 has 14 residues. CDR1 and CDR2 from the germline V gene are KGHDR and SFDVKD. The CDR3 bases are TGTGCCACCAGTGACCCTACAGGGGGCGACGAGCAGTACTTC. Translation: CATSDPTGGDEQYF.

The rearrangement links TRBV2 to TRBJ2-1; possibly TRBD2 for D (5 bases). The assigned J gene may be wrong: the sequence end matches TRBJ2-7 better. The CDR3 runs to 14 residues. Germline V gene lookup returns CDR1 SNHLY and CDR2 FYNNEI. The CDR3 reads CASVARRISYEQYF. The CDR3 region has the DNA TGTGCCAGCGTTGCGAGGAGGATCTCCTACGAGCAGTACTTC.

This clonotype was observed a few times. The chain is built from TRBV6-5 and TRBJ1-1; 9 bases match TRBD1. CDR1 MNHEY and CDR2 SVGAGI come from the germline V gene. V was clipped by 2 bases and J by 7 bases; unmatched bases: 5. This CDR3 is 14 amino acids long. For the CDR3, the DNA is TGTGCCAGCAGTTACCTGGACAGGGGTCATGAAGCTTTCTTT. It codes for CASSYLDRGHEAFF.

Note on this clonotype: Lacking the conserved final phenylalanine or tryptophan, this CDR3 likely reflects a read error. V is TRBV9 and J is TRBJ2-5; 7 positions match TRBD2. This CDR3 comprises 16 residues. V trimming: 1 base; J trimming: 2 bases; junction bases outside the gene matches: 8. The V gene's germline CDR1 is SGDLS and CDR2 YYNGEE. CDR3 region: CASSVSAGVVQETQYV. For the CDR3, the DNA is TGTGCCAGCAGCGTATCGGCGGGGGTTGTTCAAGAGACCCAGTACGTC.

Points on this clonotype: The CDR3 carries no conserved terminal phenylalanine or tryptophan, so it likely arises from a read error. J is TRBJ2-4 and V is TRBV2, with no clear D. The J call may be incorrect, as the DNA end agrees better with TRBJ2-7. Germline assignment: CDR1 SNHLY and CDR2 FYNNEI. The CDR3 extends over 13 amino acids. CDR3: CASSELDRYEQYL. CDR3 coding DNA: TGTGCCAGCAGTGAACTAGATAGGTACGAGCAGTACTTA.

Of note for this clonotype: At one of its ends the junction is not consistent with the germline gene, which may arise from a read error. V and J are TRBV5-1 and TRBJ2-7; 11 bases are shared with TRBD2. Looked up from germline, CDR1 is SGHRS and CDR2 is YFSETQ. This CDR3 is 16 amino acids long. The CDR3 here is CVSSLGGTSGAYEQYF. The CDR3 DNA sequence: TGCGTCAGCAGCCTGGGGGGGACTAGCGGAGCCTACGAGCAGTACTTC.

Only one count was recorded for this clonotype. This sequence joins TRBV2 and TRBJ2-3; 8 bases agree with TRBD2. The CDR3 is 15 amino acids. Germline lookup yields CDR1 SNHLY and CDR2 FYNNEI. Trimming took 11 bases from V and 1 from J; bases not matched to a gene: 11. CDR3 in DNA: TGTGCCGGACAGAGAGCGGGGGCGCGCACAGATACGCAGTATTTT. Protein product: CAGQRAGARTDTQYF. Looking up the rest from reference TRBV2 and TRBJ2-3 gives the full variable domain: EPEVTQTPSHQVTQMGQEVILRCVPISNHLYFYWYRQILGQKVEFLVSFYNNEISEKSEIFDDQFSVERPDGSNFTLKIRSTKLEDSAMYFCAGQRAGARTDTQYFGPGTRLTVL.

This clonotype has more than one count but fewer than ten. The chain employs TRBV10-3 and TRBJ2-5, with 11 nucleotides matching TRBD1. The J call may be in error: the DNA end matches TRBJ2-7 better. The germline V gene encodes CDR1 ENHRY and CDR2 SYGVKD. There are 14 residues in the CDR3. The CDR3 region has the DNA TGTGCCATCAATACGGACAGGGGGCAATACGAGCAGTACTTC. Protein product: CAINTDRGQYEQYF.

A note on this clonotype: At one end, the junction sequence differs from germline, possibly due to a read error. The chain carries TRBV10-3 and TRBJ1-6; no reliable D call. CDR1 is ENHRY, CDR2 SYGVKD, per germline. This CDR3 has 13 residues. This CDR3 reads CAISGSGNSPPHF. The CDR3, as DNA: TGTGCCATCAGTGGCAGCGGGAATTCACCCCCCCACTTT.

The DNA for the CDR3 is TGTGCCAGCGCCGCAGGGCTGGAATCACCCCTCCACTTT. Encoded protein: CASAAGLESPLHF. V is TRBV12-3 or TRBV12-4 and J is TRBJ1-6; TRBD1 might be the D (5 bases). The V end was cut by 8 bases, the J end by 10 bases, with 15 bases between. The CDR3 contains 13 residues.

The CDR3 sequence: CASSLGLWGPSYNEQFF. The CDR3 bases are TGCGCCAGCAGCTTGGGGTTGTGGGGCCCCTCCTACAATGAGCAGTTCTTC. This chain joins TRBV5-1 and TRBJ2-1; perhaps TRBD1 as D (5 bases). There are 17 residues in the CDR3. Trimming took off 0 bases at V and 0 bases at J, with 13 bases between the two ends. Germline V gene sequence: CDR1 SGHRS, CDR2 YFSETQ.

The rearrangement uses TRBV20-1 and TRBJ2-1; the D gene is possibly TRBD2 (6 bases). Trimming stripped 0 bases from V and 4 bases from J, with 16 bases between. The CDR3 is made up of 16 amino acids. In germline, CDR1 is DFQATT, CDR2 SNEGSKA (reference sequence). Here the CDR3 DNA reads TGCAGTGCTAGAGATCAAGGCTTTGGAGGGTACAATGAGCAGTTCTTC. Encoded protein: CSARDQGFGGYNEQFF.

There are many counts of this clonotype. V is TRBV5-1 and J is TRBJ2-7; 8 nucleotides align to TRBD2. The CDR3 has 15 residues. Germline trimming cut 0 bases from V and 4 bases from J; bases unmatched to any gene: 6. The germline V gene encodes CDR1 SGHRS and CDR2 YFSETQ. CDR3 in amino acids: CASSLETGGFYEQYF. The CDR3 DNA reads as TGCGCCAGCAGCTTGGAGACGGGGGGGTTTTACGAGCAGTACTTC.